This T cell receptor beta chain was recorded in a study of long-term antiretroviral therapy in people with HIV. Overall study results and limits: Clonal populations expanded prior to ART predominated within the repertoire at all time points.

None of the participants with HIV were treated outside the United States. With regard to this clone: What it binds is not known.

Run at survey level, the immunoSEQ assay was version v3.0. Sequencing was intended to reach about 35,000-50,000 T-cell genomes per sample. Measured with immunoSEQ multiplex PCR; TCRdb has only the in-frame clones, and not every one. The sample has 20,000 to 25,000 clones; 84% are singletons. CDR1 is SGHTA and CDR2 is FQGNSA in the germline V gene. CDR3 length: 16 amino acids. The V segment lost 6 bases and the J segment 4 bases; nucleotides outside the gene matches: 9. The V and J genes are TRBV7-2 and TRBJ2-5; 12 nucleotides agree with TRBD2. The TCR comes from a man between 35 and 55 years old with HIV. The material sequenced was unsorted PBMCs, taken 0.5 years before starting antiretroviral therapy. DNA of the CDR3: TGTGCCAGCAGTGCGCTAGCGGGGGGGCGAGTAGAGACCCAGTACTTC. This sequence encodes CASSALAGGRVETQYF.